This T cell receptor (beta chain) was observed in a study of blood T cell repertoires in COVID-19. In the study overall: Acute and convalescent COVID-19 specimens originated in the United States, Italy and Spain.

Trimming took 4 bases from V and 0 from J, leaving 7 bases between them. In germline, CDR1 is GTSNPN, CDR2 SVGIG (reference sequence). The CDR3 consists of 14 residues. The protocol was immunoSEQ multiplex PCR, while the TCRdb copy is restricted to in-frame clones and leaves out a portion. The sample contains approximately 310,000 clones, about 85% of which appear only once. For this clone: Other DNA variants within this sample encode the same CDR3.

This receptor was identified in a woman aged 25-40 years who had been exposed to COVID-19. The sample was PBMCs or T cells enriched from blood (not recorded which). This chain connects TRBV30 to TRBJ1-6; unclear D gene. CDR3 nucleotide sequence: TGTGCCTGGACAGGAAGCTCCTATAATTCACCCCTCCACTTT. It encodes CAWTGSSYNSPLHF.